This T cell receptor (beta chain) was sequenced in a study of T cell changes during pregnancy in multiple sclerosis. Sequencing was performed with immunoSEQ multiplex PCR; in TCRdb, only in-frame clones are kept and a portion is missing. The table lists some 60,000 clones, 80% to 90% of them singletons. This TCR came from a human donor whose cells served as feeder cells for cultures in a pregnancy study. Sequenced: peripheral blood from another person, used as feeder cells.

CDR3 bases: TGTGCCAGCAGCCAATACCGGGACAGGGGGCCCTACGAGCAGTACTTC. It is translated as CASSQYRDRGPYEQYF. The chain joins TRBV7-9 to TRBJ2-7; 12 nucleotides line up with TRBD1. The CDR3 sequence is 16 residues long. J gave up 2 bases and V 5 bases, and 7 bases lay outside the gene matches. Germline V gives CDR1 SEHNR, CDR2 FQNEAQ (reference sequence).